Listed below are T cell receptor beta chains from one sample, sequenced in a study of early T cells in non-severe SARS-CoV-2 infection. TCRdb re-analysed the 5' RACE reads in MiXCR, keeping a single row per CDR3 protein. Of about 22,000 distinct CDR3 sequences in the sample, about 4.3% were seen once. Sequencing was performed on whole blood. The receptors derive from an adult who was a healthcare worker with PCR-confirmed SARS-CoV-2 infection or an uninfected control (not recorded which). Both conserved end residues are part of each CDR3. The order of the fields is D gene, V gene, clone size, J gene, CDR3 DNA, CDR3 protein. The D gene is left open where the match is weak. Expanded clones get a size class; other rows say once, few or many, or leave the size out.

.	TRBV5-1	.	TRBJ2-7	TGCGCCAGCAGCCCCCAGACCGATACCTACGAGCAGTACTTC	CASSPQTDTYEQYF
.	TRBV19	few	TRBJ2-2	TGTGCCAGTAGTGGCAGGGCGAAAACCGGGGAGCTGTTTTTT	CASSGRAKTGELFF
.	TRBV10-2	few	TRBJ2-3	TGCGCCAGCAGTGGGACTGGAGGCACAGATACGCAGTATTTT	CASSGTGGTDTQYF
.	TRBV5-4	few	TRBJ1-5	TGTGCCAGCAGCTCGGACCGAGGGAATCAGCCCCAGCATTTT	CASSSDRGNQPQHF
.	TRBV5-4	medium-sized	TRBJ2-5	TGTGCCAGCAGCACGGGACTCCTATCGGAGACCCAGTACTTC	CASSTGLLSETQYF
TRBD1	TRBV20-1	.	TRBJ1-6	TGCAGTGCCGCGCTGACAGGGCAGGATTCACCCCTCCACTTT	CSAALTGQDSPLHF
.	TRBV2	.	TRBJ2-5	TGTGCCAGCAGTGAAGCGAAACAGGGAGTGGAGACCCAGTACTTC	CASSEAKQGVETQYF
.	TRBV29-1	many	TRBJ2-1	TGCAGCGTCGAACCTAGTACCGACAATGAGCAGTTCTTC	CSVEPSTDNEQFF
.	TRBV19	many	TRBJ2-5	TGTGCCAGTAGTATAGATCACAGGGCACAAGAGACCCAGTACTTC	CASSIDHRAQETQYF
.	TRBV6-6	many	TRBJ1-5	TGTGCCAGCAGTTACGCCCTTAGCAATCAGCCCCAGCATTTT	CASSYALSNQPQHF
.	TRBV11-1	many	TRBJ2-7	TGTGCCAGCAGTCCAGTTGAAAACTACGAGCAGTACTTC	CASSPVENYEQYF
.	TRBV6-5	many	TRBJ1-2	TGTGCCAGCAGTTACAAAGGGACGGGCTATGGCTACACCTTC	CASSYKGTGYGYTF
.	TRBV6-2/TRBV6-3	many	TRBJ2-7	TGTGCCAGCAGAAGATCAACAGGCGAGCAGTACTTC	CASRRSTGEQYF
.	TRBV20-1	many	TRBJ2-3	TGCAGTGCTCCCCCAGGGGGGGGGCTGGATACGCAGTATTTT	CSAPPGGGLDTQYF
TRBD1	TRBV3-1	few	TRBJ2-3	TGTGCCAGCAGCCGGACAGGGACATACACAGATACGCAGTATTTT	CASSRTGTYTDTQYF
.	TRBV29-1	.	TRBJ2-5	TGCAGCGTTGGGGGTAGCCAAGAGACCCAGTACTTC	CSVGGSQETQYF
.	TRBV7-2	many	TRBJ2-1	TGTGCCAGCAGGAATGTGGGGTCCGGTGAGCAGTTCTTC	CASRNVGSGEQFF
TRBD2	TRBV9	many	TRBJ2-3	TGTGCCAGCAGCGTAGCCCTACTAGCGGGGGGGCAAGTTACGCAGTATTTT	CASSVALLAGGQVTQYF
.	TRBV30	many	TRBJ1-2	TGTGCCTGGAGTGTACCAGGGCGCTATGGCTACACCTTC	CAWSVPGRYGYTF
TRBD1	TRBV18	many	TRBJ1-5	TGTGCCAGCTCACCAGGGACAGGGCGGCAGCCCCAGCATTTT	CASSPGTGRQPQHF
.	TRBV6-2/TRBV6-3	many	TRBJ2-5	TGTGCCAGCAGGCGGGCCGGCGGAGAGACCCAGTACTTC	CASRRAGGETQYF
.	TRBV7-9	many	TRBJ2-7	TGTGCCAGCAGCTTAGGTGGGATCTCCTACGAGCAGTACTTC	CASSLGGISYEQYF
.	TRBV2	many	TRBJ2-3	TGTGCCAGCGGTCCGGGCGGGGCCCGGTCAGATACGCAGTATTTT	CASGPGGARSDTQYF
.	TRBV7-9	many	TRBJ1-6	TGTGCCAGCAGCTTAAGCGCAAGCTCCTATAATTCACCCCTCCACTTT	CASSLSASSYNSPLHF
.	TRBV6-5	many	TRBJ2-2	TGTGCCAGCAGTTCCCGGGACAACGCGAACACCGGGGAGCTGTTTTTT	CASSSRDNANTGELFF
.	TRBV7-2	many	TRBJ2-1	TGTGCCAGCAGCTTAGACAGGCCTAGCTCCTACAATGAGCAGTTCTTC	CASSLDRPSSYNEQFF
TRBD1	TRBV15	many	TRBJ1-2	TGTGCCACCAGCCGCCGGGACAGGGGGCTTCTTGGCTACACCTTC	CATSRRDRGLLGYTF
TRBD2	TRBV11-2	many	TRBJ2-1	TGTGCCAGCAGCTCTACTAGCGGCTCCTACAATGAGCAGTTCTTC	CASSSTSGSYNEQFF
TRBD1	TRBV20-1	many	TRBJ2-5	TGCAGTGCTAGACCGGGACAGGGGCGTGTTGAGACCCAGTACTTC	CSARPGQGRVETQYF
.	TRBV6-2/TRBV6-3	many	TRBJ2-7	TGTGCCAGCATTCGGGACACCTCCTACGAGCAGTACTTC	CASIRDTSYEQYF
.	TRBV5-6	many	TRBJ2-3	TGTGCCAGCAGCGTACAGGAGGCTGGAGATACGCAGTATTTT	CASSVQEAGDTQYF
TRBD1	TRBV12-3/TRBV12-4	.	TRBJ2-2	TGTGCCAGCAGTCCCGGGACAGATAACACCGGGGAGCTGTTTTTT	CASSPGTDNTGELFF
TRBD1	TRBV6-1	many	TRBJ2-5	TGTGCCAGCAGTGAAAACAGGGGGGAGACCCAGTACTTC	CASSENRGETQYF
.	TRBV4-3	many	TRBJ1-1	TGCGCCAGCAGCCAAGCGTGGCAGGGCACTGAAGCTTTCTTT	CASSQAWQGTEAFF
.	TRBV14	few	TRBJ2-7	TGTGCCAGCAGCCAACGGCAGGGAAAGACCTACGAGCAGTACTTC	CASSQRQGKTYEQYF
.	TRBV7-2	many	TRBJ2-3	TGTGCCAGCAGCTGGGACGTAGATACGCAGTATTTT	CASSWDVDTQYF
.	TRBV6-2/TRBV6-3	many	TRBJ2-1	TGTGCCAGCAGTTACTCGGTGGGCGGGTCGAATGAGCAGTTCTTC	CASSYSVGGSNEQFF
TRBD2	TRBV20-1	many	TRBJ2-5	TGCAGTGCTAGATCGGGACTAGCGGGCCGCCAAGAGACCCAGTACTTC	CSARSGLAGRQETQYF
TRBD2	TRBV20-1	many	TRBJ2-1	TGCAGTGCTAGGTCATGGGATCCTAGCGGGGGTTCCTACAATGAGCAGTTCTTC	CSARSWDPSGGSYNEQFF
.	TRBV7-3	few	TRBJ2-5	TGTGCCAGCAGCTTACTGCACAGCAAAGAGACCCAGTACTTC	CASSLLHSKETQYF
.	TRBV6-5	many	TRBJ1-5	TGTGCCAGCAGTTACAGGGGTCCAGGGAACAATCAGCCCCAGCATTTT	CASSYRGPGNNQPQHF
.	TRBV6-5	many	TRBJ2-1	TGTGCCAGCAGAACCCGCAGGGGTGAGCAGTTCTTC	CASRTRRGEQFF
.	TRBV7-2	.	TRBJ2-6	TGTGCCATTTCCGGGAACACGGTTGGGGCCAACGTCCTGACTTTC	CAISGNTVGANVLTF
TRBD2	TRBV25-1	.	TRBJ2-5	TGTGCCAGCAGTGAAAATCTGGGGGCTAGCGGGGGCCAAGAGACCCAGTACTTC	CASSENLGASGGQETQYF
.	TRBV7-6	many	TRBJ1-4	TGTGCCAGCAGTTCAACGCCAACTAATGAAAAACTGTTTTTT	CASSSTPTNEKLFF
.	TRBV18	few	TRBJ1-1	TGTGCCAGCTCACCACAGGGGAACACTGAAGCTTTCTTT	CASSPQGNTEAFF
.	TRBV12-3/TRBV12-4	many	TRBJ2-5	TGTGCCAGCAGTCCACATCGGAGGGGAGAGACCCAGTACTTC	CASSPHRRGETQYF
TRBD1	TRBV7-6	many	TRBJ1-3	TGTGCCAGCAGCCGGGGACAGGTCTATGGAAACACCATATATTTT	CASSRGQVYGNTIYF
.	TRBV10-1	few	TRBJ2-3	TGCGCCAGCAGTGACGGACAGCTATCAGATACGCAGTATTTT	CASSDGQLSDTQYF
TRBD1	TRBV7-3	many	TRBJ2-1	TGTGCCAGCAGCCCCAGGACAGGGGGCGGTGAGCAGTTCTTC	CASSPRTGGGEQFF
TRBD2	TRBV29-1	few	TRBJ2-4	TGCAGCTTCATGACTAGCGGCTTAGCCAAAAACATTCAGTACTTC	CSFMTSGLAKNIQYF
.	TRBV12-3/TRBV12-4	.	TRBJ1-2	TGTGCCAGCAGTTTTGTAAGGACTGGCTACACCTTC	CASSFVRTGYTF